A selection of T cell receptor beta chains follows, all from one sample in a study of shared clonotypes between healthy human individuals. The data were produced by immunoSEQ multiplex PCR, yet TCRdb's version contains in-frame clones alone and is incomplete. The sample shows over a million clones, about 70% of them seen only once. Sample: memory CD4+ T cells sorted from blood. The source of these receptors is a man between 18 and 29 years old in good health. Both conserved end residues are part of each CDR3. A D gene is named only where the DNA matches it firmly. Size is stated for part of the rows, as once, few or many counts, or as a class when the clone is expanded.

CASSIREASYNEQFF,TGTGCCAGTAGTATCCGGGAGGCCTCCTACAATGAGCAGTTCTTC,15,TRBV19,.,TRBJ2-1,TRBD2
CASSAGRHGNSGNTIYF,TGTGCCAGCAGCGCGGGGCGTCACGGAAACTCTGGAAACACCATATATTTT,17,TRBV5-6,.,TRBJ1-3,.
CASSFVTGELFF,TGTGCCAGCAGCTTCGTCACCGGGGAGCTGTTTTTT,12,TRBV5-4,few,TRBJ2-2,.
CASSLDGGLSPLHF,TGCGCCAGCAGCTTGGATGGGGGGCTTTCACCCCTCCACTTT,14,TRBV5-1,few,TRBJ1-6,.
CASSSRALRGYTF,TGTGCCAGCAGCTCTAGGGCCCTTCGTGGCTACACCTTC,13,TRBV27,few,TRBJ1-2,.
CSVSLGGGTGELFF,TGCAGCGTCTCCTTGGGGGGAGGGACCGGGGAGCTGTTTTTT,14,TRBV29-1,.,TRBJ2-2,TRBD2
CASRSGSTYEQYF,TGTGCCAGCAGGAGCGGGAGTACCTACGAGCAGTACTTC,13,TRBV7-2,.,TRBJ2-7,TRBD2
CASSDSLETQYF,TGCGCCAGCAGTGACAGTCTTGAGACCCAGTACTTC,12,TRBV10-2,.,TRBJ2-5,.
CASSFGVLVNTEAFF,TGTGCCAGCAGCTTCGGGGTTTTAGTGAACACTGAAGCTTTCTTT,15,TRBV13,.,TRBJ1-1,.
CASSPLDTNSPLHF,TGTGCCAGCAGCCCGCTCGACACTAATTCACCCCTCCACTTT,14,TRBV5-5,few,TRBJ1-6,.
CATKNPGTSGRAEQFF,TGTGCCACCAAGAATCCCGGGACTAGCGGGAGGGCGGAGCAGTTCTTC,16,TRBV2,.,TRBJ2-1,TRBD2
CASSQDRISLSGNTIYF,TGTGCCAGCAGCCAAGATCGAATAAGTCTCTCTGGAAACACCATATATTTT,17,TRBV11-2,.,TRBJ1-3,.
CASSTAEGHLSYGYTF,TGTGCCAGCAGCACCGCCGAGGGTCACCTTTCTTATGGCTACACCTTC,16,TRBV7-9,.,TRBJ1-2,.
CASSKNRGRETQYF,TGTGCCAGTAGTAAAAACAGGGGCAGAGAGACCCAGTACTTC,14,TRBV19,.,TRBJ2-5,TRBD1
CASSLLPSSYEQYF,TGTGCCAGCAGCTTACTTCCGAGCTCCTACGAGCAGTACTTC,14,TRBV7-9,.,TRBJ2-7,.
CASSQDLGQLRTDTQYF,TGTGCCAGCAGCCAAGATCTTGGCCAGTTAAGGACAGATACGCAGTATTTT,17,TRBV4-2,few,TRBJ2-3,.
CASRWGQGPYEQYF,TGTGCCAGCAGATGGGGACAGGGTCCCTACGAGCAGTACTTC,14,TRBV6-1,.,TRBJ2-7,TRBD1
CSATPRNTDTQYF,TGCAGCGCCACGCCAAGAAACACAGATACGCAGTATTTT,13,TRBV29-1,.,TRBJ2-3,.
CASSVSSGDYNEQFF,TGTGCCAGCAGCGTATCTAGCGGGGATTACAATGAGCAGTTCTTC,15,TRBV9,few,TRBJ2-1,TRBD2
CASSPEQGRSYTF,TGTGCCAGCTCACCAGAACAGGGTAGGAGCTACACCTTC,13,TRBV18,.,TRBJ1-2,.
CASSPGAYEQYF,TGTGCCAGCTCACCAGGAGCCTACGAGCAGTACTTC,12,TRBV18,.,TRBJ2-7,.
CASSLRTVNKETQYF,TGTGCCAGCAGCTTACGGACAGTCAATAAAGAGACCCAGTACTTC,15,TRBV7-9,few,TRBJ2-5,.
CASSYSSGFAFF,TGTGCCAGCAGTTACTCGAGTGGGTTTGCTTTCTTT,12,TRBV6-5,few,TRBJ1-1,.
CASRFRGNYGYTF,TGTGCAAGTCGCTTCAGGGGTAACTATGGCTACACCTTC,13,TRBV12-2,few,TRBJ1-2,.
CASSLRDARSLSEQYF,TGTGCCAGCAGCTTACGGGACGCCCGAAGCTTAAGCGAGCAGTACTTC,16,TRBV14,.,TRBJ2-7,.
CASSPSHGTGDNYGYTF,TGTGCCAGCAGTCCTAGCCACGGGACAGGGGATAACTATGGCTACACCTTC,17,TRBV7-8,.,TRBJ1-2,TRBD1
CASSVQGAGNYGYTF,TGTGCCAGTAGTGTACAGGGGGCGGGAAACTATGGCTACACCTTC,15,TRBV19,.,TRBJ1-2,TRBD1
CAWRLNQPSEQYF,TGTGCCTGGAGGCTCAACCAACCCTCCGAGCAGTACTTC,13,TRBV30,.,TRBJ2-7,.
CASSPGEASGVYEQYF,TGCGCCAGCAGCCCCGGGGAGGCTAGCGGAGTTTACGAGCAGTACTTC,16,TRBV4-1,.,TRBJ2-7,TRBD2
CASREWVTDTQYF,TGTGCCAGCAGGGAATGGGTTACAGATACGCAGTATTTT,13,TRBV6-1,.,TRBJ2-3,.
CASSDGDYNEQFF,TGCGCCAGCAGCGACGGGGACTACAATGAGCAGTTCTTC,13,TRBV5-1,.,TRBJ2-1,.
CAIGVSTYEQYF,TGTGCCATCGGGGTTTCGACCTACGAGCAGTACTTC,12,TRBV10-3,.,TRBJ2-7,.
CASSPGGWQPQHF,TGTGCCAGCAGCCCAGGGGGGTGGCAGCCCCAGCATTTT,13,TRBV6-5,.,TRBJ1-5,TRBD1
CASSGPGPSSYEQYF,TGTGCCAGCAGCGGCCCGGGGCCCAGCTCCTACGAGCAGTACTTC,15,TRBV5-4,.,TRBJ2-7,.
CASSFRLASSTDTQYF,TGTGCCAGCAGCTTTCGGCTAGCCTCATCCACAGATACGCAGTATTTT,16,TRBV5-4,.,TRBJ2-3,.
CASSVGGNTIYF,TGTGCCAGCAGCGTTGGCGGAAACACCATATATTTT,12,TRBV11-2,.,TRBJ1-3,.
CASSEGQGEGYTF,TGTGCCAGCAGTGAGGGACAGGGCGAAGGCTACACCTTC,13,TRBV6-4,.,TRBJ1-2,TRBD1
CAWIKAGGLGVF,TGTGCCTGGATCAAGGCGGGAGGGTTAGGGGTCTTC,12,TRBV30,.,TRBJ2-1,TRBD2
CASRSLALKGNEKLFF,TGTGCCAGTAGATCTCTGGCGTTAAAAGGGAATGAAAAACTGTTTTTT,16,TRBV19,.,TRBJ1-4,.
CASSSGLAGGRPRQYF,TGTGCCAGCAGTTCCGGCCTAGCGGGGGGGCGTCCGAGGCAGTACTTC,16,TRBV27,.,TRBJ2-7,TRBD2
CASSREGSTDTQYF,TGCGCCAGCAGCCGCGAGGGAAGCACAGATACGCAGTATTTT,14,TRBV5-1,few,TRBJ2-3,.
CASSLEGGFHEQYF,TGCGCCAGCAGCTTGGAGGGAGGGTTCCACGAGCAGTACTTC,14,TRBV5-1,.,TRBJ2-7,TRBD2
CASTRGGRADTQYF,TGTGCCAGCACCCGGGGGGGCCGGGCAGATACGCAGTATTTT,14,TRBV6-5,.,TRBJ2-3,TRBD2
CASSPSQGASFTNYGYTF,TGTGCCAGCTCACCATCTCAGGGGGCGTCCTTCACTAACTATGGCTACACCTTC,18,TRBV18,.,TRBJ1-2,TRBD1
CASSRGDTQYF,TGTGCCAGCAGCCGAGGGGATACGCAGTATTTT,11,TRBV5-6,.,TRBJ2-3,.
CASSPEGTRYNEQFF,TGTGCCAGCAGCCCGGAGGGAACGCGATACAATGAGCAGTTCTTC,15,TRBV21-1,.,TRBJ2-1,.